This TCR beta chain was sequenced in a study of cytomegalovirus exposure and HLA in healthy donors. Study-level findings and limits: A later analysis reportedly found that, within productive TCRs, an Asian-associated ancestry cluster had fewer N-insertions than the mean observed across the roughly 610 donors. The study recorded more than 150 TCR beta chains that were cytomegalovirus-associated. The study found most TCR sequences rare, yet found some public TCRs in many donors. In a later analysis, HLA-associated beta chains showed higher expansion and lower generation probabilities than comparable chains.

V was clipped by 3 bases and J by 1 base, with 12 bases between them. Germline-derived CDR1 and CDR2 are LNHDA and SQIVND (reference sequence). CDR3 size: 15 residues. As regards this clone: Its target is unknown.

PCR employed 60 Vbeta and 13 Jbeta primers. This table comes from immunoSEQ multiplex PCR, and its TCRdb copy is limited to in-frame clones, with some not included. The sample shows roughly 140,000 clones, about three quarters of them seen only once. The V and J genes are TRBV19 and TRBJ1-2, with a possible D match to TRBD1 (6 bases). Material: PBMCs. The sequence was obtained from a man aged 18 to 29 in good health and CMV-seronegative. CDR3 coding DNA: TGTGCCAGTAGTATTTCGATAGGGGGTAACTATGGCTACACCTTC. Translation gives CASSISIGGNYGYTF. The full variable domain, in which reference TRBV19 and TRBJ1-2 provide the parts outside the CDR3, is DGGITQSPKYLFRKEGQNVTLSCEQNLNHDAMYWYRQDPGQGLRLIYYSQIVNDFQKGDIAEGYSVSREKKESFPLTVTSAQKNPTAFYLCASSISIGGNYGYTFGSGTRLTVV.